This record looks at one T cell receptor beta chain sequence and its context. The sample originates from a study of T cell responses to AZD1222 COVID-19 vaccine. About the study: Pooled samples include second doses given at about 4 or 12 weeks.

Assay used: immunoSEQ multiplex PCR; TCRdb lists only in-frame clones, some missing. The table includes 150,000 to 200,000 clones, around 90% detected once. The CDR3 loop spans 15 amino acids. V lost 3 bases and J 5 bases, leaving 13 bases between the germline ends. The germline gives CDR1 MNHNS, CDR2 SASEGT. The sample consisted of peripheral blood, taken on day 0 of AZD1222 vaccination. The sequence derives from an adult in good health. The V gene is TRBV6-1, the J gene TRBJ1-4; no clear D gene. CDR3 bases: TGTGCCAGCAGTGATCTTTCAGCTGGGAATGAAAAACTGTTTTTT. Amino acid sequence: CASSDLSAGNEKLFF.